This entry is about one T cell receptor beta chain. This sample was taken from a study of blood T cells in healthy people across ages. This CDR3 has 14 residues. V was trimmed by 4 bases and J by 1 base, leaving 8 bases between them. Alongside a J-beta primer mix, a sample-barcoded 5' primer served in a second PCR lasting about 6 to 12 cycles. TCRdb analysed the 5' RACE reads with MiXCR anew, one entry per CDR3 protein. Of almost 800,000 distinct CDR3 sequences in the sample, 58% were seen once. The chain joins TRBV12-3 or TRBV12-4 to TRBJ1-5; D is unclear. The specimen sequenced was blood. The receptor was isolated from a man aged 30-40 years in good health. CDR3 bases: TGTGCCAGCAGTTGGACCACCAGCAATCAGCCCCAGCATTTT. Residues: CASSWTTSNQPQHF.